This entry describes one T cell receptor (beta chain). These data are taken from a study of T cell responses to AZD1222 COVID-19 vaccine. The assay was immunoSEQ multiplex PCR, and TCRdb's table has in-frame clones only and misses some. The sample contains approximately 140,000 clones, approximately 92% of which appear only once. The specimen comprised peripheral blood, sampled on day 0 of AZD1222 vaccination. The sequence was collected from an adult in good health.

The chain's CDR3 is CASSLGRATNSPLHF. CDR3 DNA sequence: TGTGCCAGCAGCTTAGGAAGAGCGACGAATTCACCCCTCCACTTT. V gene TRBV11-3 combines with J gene TRBJ1-6; D is undetermined. Between the trimmed V and J ends, which lost 1 base and 7 bases, there was a span of 11 bases. CDR1 SGHNT and CDR2 YENEEA come from the germline V gene. The CDR3 has 15 amino acids.